The 7 T cell receptor beta chains below all came from one sample that was sequenced in a study of blood T cells in healthy people across ages (dated by TCRdb to about 2015). Preparation of the library involved 5' RACE. The run used an Illumina HiSeq 2500. The second PCR ran for about 7 to 11 cycles and used a J-beta primer mix along with a sample-barcoded 5' primer. TCRdb ran its own pipeline on the public reads, namely fastp trimming at Q25 and MiXCR clone calling, and kept in-frame beta chains. CDR3 protein sequences are deduplicated, and each keeps its most common genes and DNA. For this sample the table gives about 730,000 distinct CDR3 sequences, of which roughly 45% were detected only once. Around a fifth of the sample is in the top ten clones. Specimen: blood. These receptors all come from a woman aged 60-70 years in good health.

The chain couples TRBV5-1 to TRBJ2-5, with 10 bases matching TRBD2. With 2 bases clipped from V and 5 bases from J, the junction kept 6 bases outside the gene matches. The CDR3 covers 15 residues. Per germline, CDR1 SGHRS and CDR2 YFSETQ. As DNA, the CDR3 is TGCGCCAGCAGCTTCGGGACTAGCGTGTGGGAGACCCAGTACTTC. Translation: CASSFGTSVWETQYF.

This sequence joins TRBV15 and TRBJ1-4, with D possibly being TRBD1 (5 bases). V lost 3 bases and J 8 bases, leaving 19 bases between the germline ends. From germline, CDR1 is LNHNV and CDR2 YYDKDF (reference sequence). This CDR3 comprises 16 residues. CDR3 DNA sequence: TGTGCCACCAGCAGCGACAAGTTCGGGACTCTCGAAAAACTGTTTTTT. Translated: CATSSDKFGTLEKLFF.

This rearrangement joins TRBV29-1 to TRBJ2-7, with 13 bases fitting TRBD2. The V segment lost 6 bases and the J segment 4 bases; nucleotides outside the gene matches: 9. Germline V gene data show CDR1 as SQVTM and CDR2 as ANQGSEA. The CDR3 extends over 15 amino acids. The CDR3 sequence is CSVQTSGRASYEQYF. CDR3 coding DNA: TGCAGCGTCCAAACTAGCGGGAGGGCCTCTTACGAGCAGTACTTC.

The V and J genes are TRBV2 and TRBJ2-5, with D unclear. The CDR3 loop spans 13 amino acids. The germline gives CDR1 SNHLY, CDR2 FYNNEI. Trimming pared 7 bases from V and 1 base from J, leaving 10 bases between. The CDR3: CASTKDRQETQYF. The CDR3 DNA is TGTGCCAGCACCAAGGACCGCCAAGAGACCCAGTACTTC.

Only a few counts were recorded for this clonotype. The J gene is TRBJ1-1, the V gene TRBV3-1, with 9 bases matching TRBD1. Germline CDR1 reads LGHDT; CDR2 reads YNNKEL (reference sequence). With 1 base clipped from V and 4 bases from J, the junction kept 4 bases outside the gene matches. CDR3 length equals 15 residues. CDR3 nucleotides: TGTGCCAGCAGCCAAGGGGGACAGGGAGGCACTGAAGCTTTCTTT. This sequence encodes CASSQGGQGGTEAFF.

Of note for this clonotype: One end of the junction does not line up with germline, which may come from a read error. V and J are TRBV20-1 and TRBJ2-1; 10 nucleotides match TRBD2. The CDR3 totals 15 residues. Germline CDR1 reads DFQATT; CDR2 reads SNEGSKA (reference sequence). The DNA of the CDR3 is TGCTGTGCGCCCATGCCTAGCGGGGGAGACAATGAGCAGTTCTTC. Its translation: CCAPMPSGGDNEQFF.

The rearrangement joins TRBV6-1 to TRBJ2-4; the D call may be TRBD1 or TRBD2 (6 bases each). The length of the CDR3 is 13 residues. The V gene's germline CDR1 is MNHNS and CDR2 SASEGT. V gave up 6 bases and J gave up 7 bases, with 13 bases separating them. The chain's CDR3 is CASSQQGGNIQYF. CDR3 DNA: TGTGCCAGCAGCCAACAGGGAGGCAACATTCAGTACTTC.